The subject of this entry is one T cell receptor beta chain. TCRdb re-called the reads with MiXCR, one entry per CDR3 protein. The sample lists around 440,000 distinct CDR3 sequences, about 11% occurring once. Germline CDR1 is SGDLS and CDR2 is YYNGEE. V was clipped by 0 bases and J by 3 bases, with 9 bases between them. The CDR3 totals 14 residues. The data are from a study of T cell repertoires in cytomegalovirus infection. This TCR came from a human donor in good health (CMV status not recorded). Some clones in this sample may be carry-over from other donors' samples. V usage is TRBV9 and J usage is TRBJ2-5, with a possible D match to TRBD2 (7 bases). Sequenced material: PBMCs. CDR3 DNA sequence: TGTGCCAGCAGCGTAGAAGGGGGGGAAGAGACCCAGTACTTC. Amino acid sequence: CASSVEGGEETQYF.